A single sample is the source of the 26 T cell receptor beta chains below, sequenced in a study of shared clonotypes between healthy human individuals. Only in-frame clones appear in the TCRdb table, and some are missing; sequencing was by immunoSEQ multiplex PCR. The data show roughly 2,500,000 clones, with roughly 93% seen just once and 0.36% held by the top ten. Sequenced material: naive CD4+ T cells from PBMCs. Documented subset: CD45RA+ positively selected. The source of these receptors is a man aged 18 to 30 in good health. Some clones in this sample may be carry-over from other donors' samples.

This chain uses TRBV4-3 with TRBJ1-4; unclear D gene. This CDR3 is built from 15 residues. The germline V gene encodes CDR1 LGHNA and CDR2 YSLEER. The V gene lost 0 bases and the J gene lost 5 bases, with 10 bases spanning the gap. CDR3 protein: CASSQDKGLNEKLFF. The DNA for the CDR3 is TGCGCCAGCAGCCAAGATAAGGGATTGAATGAAAAACTGTTTTTT.

This clone was observed a single time. The rearrangement uses TRBV6-7 and TRBJ2-5; TRBD2 matches 8 bases. TRBV6-7 is placed among ORFs of uncertain function. The V and J ends lost 1 base and 4 bases, in that order; junction bases with no gene match: 11. The CDR3 contains 17 residues. The CDR3 loop reads CASSYCGTGGPGETQYF. The CDR3 DNA follows: TGTGCCAGCAGTTACTGCGGGACGGGAGGGCCGGGAGAGACCCAGTACTTC.

This clone has a handful of counts. The J gene is TRBJ1-2, the V gene TRBV7-9; unclear D gene. Per the germline V gene, CDR1 is SEHNR and CDR2 is FQNEAQ (reference sequence). V lost 2 bases, J lost 6 bases, and 1 base lay in between. There are 10 residues in the CDR3. Here the CDR3 reads CASSLHGYTF. The CDR3 nucleotides are TGTGCCAGCAGCTTACATGGCTACACCTTC. Together with reference TRBV7-9 and TRBJ1-2, the CDR3 gives the full variable domain: DTGVSQNPRHKITKRGQNVTFRCDPISEHNRLYWYRQTLGQGPEFLTYFQNEAQLEKSRLLSDRFSAERPKGSFSTLEIQRTEQGDSAMYLCASSLHGYTFGSGTRLTVV.

This clone is a singleton in its sample. This chain connects TRBV5-8 to TRBJ2-7, with D possibly being TRBD2 (5 bases). Per the germline V gene, CDR1 is SGHTS and CDR2 is YDEGEE. The ends were cut back, 0 bases at V and 1 base at J, with 17 bases in the middle. The length of the CDR3 is 17 residues. As DNA, the CDR3 is TGTGCCAGCAGCTTGGGACCGGGATCGACCATTTCCTACGAGCAGTACTTC. Its translation: CASSLGPGSTISYEQYF.

This clone was seen only once. The rearrangement links TRBV10-3 to TRBJ1-2; D uncertain. CDR1 ENHRY and CDR2 SYGVKD come from the germline V gene. This CDR3 contains 14 residues. Trimming left V 2 bases short and J 2 bases short, with 9 bases between. CDR3: CAISEKRNNYGYTF. The CDR3 DNA is TGTGCCATCAGTGAGAAGAGAAACAACTATGGCTACACCTTC.

This clone was detected once. The CDR3 protein is CASNPLAGAFDEQFF. The CDR3 bases are TGTGCCAGTAACCCACTAGCGGGAGCCTTTGATGAGCAGTTCTTC. V usage is TRBV19 and J usage is TRBJ2-1; 11 bases agree with TRBD2. CDR1 is LNHDA and CDR2 is SQIVND in the germline V gene (reference sequence). This CDR3 region has 15 residues. Trimming took 7 bases from V and 8 from J; bases not matched to a gene: 10.

The sample holds one count of this clone. CDR3 nucleotides: TGTGCCAGTAGATCCCTAGCGGGTGCTTACAATGAGCAGTTCTTC. It is translated as CASRSLAGAYNEQFF. The chain couples TRBV19 to TRBJ2-1; TRBD2 agrees at 8 bases. The CDR3 consists of 15 residues. Germline V gene sequence: CDR1 LNHDA, CDR2 SQIVND (reference sequence). With 6 bases clipped from V and 4 bases from J, the junction kept 8 bases outside the gene matches.

The J gene is TRBJ1-5, the V gene TRBV6-1; 7 bases line up with TRBD1. CDR1 MNHNS and CDR2 SASEGT come from the germline V gene. Unmatched junction bases numbered 9, after V lost 4 bases and J lost 0 bases. This CDR3 comprises 17 residues. This chain's CDR3 is CASSAWGQSYSNQPQHF. In nucleotides, the CDR3 is TGTGCCAGCAGTGCCTGGGGACAGTCGTATAGCAATCAGCCCCAGCATTTT.

The rearrangement joins TRBV10-2 to TRBJ2-7; D not resolved. The CDR3 spans 15 residues. V was cut by 4 bases and J by 2 bases, with 15 bases left in between. Germline V gene lookup returns CDR1 WSHSY and CDR2 SAAADI. The CDR3 protein is CASSVTAALTYEQYF. DNA for the CDR3: TGCGCCAGCAGTGTAACAGCCGCCCTTACCTACGAGCAGTACTTC.

The genes are TRBV2 and TRBJ2-7; TRBD2 matches at 8 bases. CDR1 and CDR2 (germline): SNHLY, FYNNEI. The ends lost 0 bases at V and 4 bases at J; junction bases unmatched: 5. This CDR3 has 15 amino acids. The CDR3 nucleotides read TGTGCCAGCAGTGAAGCACCTACGGGAGGGTACGAGCAGTACTTC. Protein sequence: CASSEAPTGGYEQYF. Together with reference TRBV2 and TRBJ2-7, the CDR3 gives the full variable domain: EPEVTQTPSHQVTQMGQEVILRCVPISNHLYFYWYRQILGQKVEFLVSFYNNEISEKSEIFDDQFSVERPDGSNFTLKIRSTKLEDSAMYFCASSEAPTGGYEQYFGPGTRLTVT.

This clone was observed a handful of times. This sequence joins TRBV28 and TRBJ1-2; TRBD1 aligns across 9 bases. After removal of 8 bases from V and 9 bases from J, the junction contained 10 bases not matched to a gene. The CDR3 contains 13 residues. Germline V CDR1 and CDR2: MDHEN, SYDVKM. The DNA of the CDR3 is TGTGCCAGCTACGGGACAGGGAGTCGGCGCTACACCTTC. Amino acid sequence: CASYGTGSRRYTF.

Worth noting for this clone: Different DNA sequences within this sample yield the same CDR3. CDR3 in amino acids: CASSLTGGNTEAFF. CDR3 bases: TGTGCCAGCAGCTTAACGGGTGGGAACACTGAAGCTTTCTTT. The rearrangement links TRBV7-3 to TRBJ1-1, with D unclear. V was shortened by 0 bases and J by 1 base, with 6 bases between the two germline ends. Germline V lookup: CDR1 SGHTA, CDR2 FQGTGA. This CDR3 has 14 residues.

This chain uses TRBV7-9 with TRBJ2-5; 7 nucleotides agree with TRBD1. Judging by the DNA end, TRBJ2-7 fits better; the J call may be wrong. Per the germline V gene, CDR1 is SEHNR and CDR2 is FQNEAQ (reference sequence). The CDR3 sequence is 15 residues long. CDR3 region: CASSPYRDSPYEQYF. CDR3 nucleotides: TGTGCCAGCAGCCCATATAGGGACAGTCCCTACGAGCAGTACTTC.

In DNA form, the CDR3 reads TGTGCCAGTAGTTCCACCAGGGTTCGGGAGACCCAGTACTTC. Protein sequence: CASSSTRVRETQYF. The chain uses TRBV19 and TRBJ2-5; a possible D gene is TRBD1 (5 bases). Trimming cost V 5 bases and J 5 bases, with 15 bases left between them. The length of the CDR3 is 14 residues. Per the germline V gene, CDR1 is LNHDA and CDR2 is SQIVND (reference sequence).

The sample holds one count of this clone. The V and J genes are TRBV29-1 and TRBJ1-5; unclear D gene. This CDR3 contains 13 residues. Per the germline V gene, CDR1 is SQVTM and CDR2 is ANQGSEA. The germline V and J ends were trimmed by 6 bases and 3 bases, with 12 bases remaining between them. The CDR3 sequence is CSVGMANNQPQHF. The CDR3 nucleotides are TGCAGCGTCGGGATGGCTAACAATCAGCCCCAGCATTTT.

This chain connects TRBV5-6 to TRBJ1-1; TRBD1 agrees at 11 bases. V lost 3 bases, J lost 4 bases, and 2 bases stayed unmatched. The CDR3 length is 14 residues. The germline gives CDR1 SGHDT, CDR2 YYEEEE. Here the CDR3 DNA reads TGTGCCAGCAGCTGGACAGGGGGCGGCACTGAAGCTTTCTTT. It translates to CASSWTGGGTEAFF.

This clone showed up just once. V and J are TRBV25-1 and TRBJ2-1, with unresolved D. V dropped 2 bases and J dropped 1 base, with 12 bases sitting between them. Germline loops: CDR1 MGHDK, CDR2 SYGVNS. The CDR3 has 16 amino acids. Here the CDR3 DNA reads TGTGCCAGCAGTGAAGGGATCAGCGTATCCTACAATGAGCAGTTCTTC. Translating it yields CASSEGISVSYNEQFF.

This clone has just one count. The V and J genes are TRBV9 and TRBJ2-5; a possible D gene is TRBD2 (5 bases). Germline CDR1 and CDR2: SGDLS and YYNGEE. The CDR3 length is 14 residues. Trimming left V 0 bases short and J 5 bases short, with 11 bases between. The CDR3, as DNA: TGTGCCAGCAGCGTAGCTATCGGCGGGGAGACCCAGTACTTC. This sequence encodes CASSVAIGGETQYF.

The genes are TRBV10-3 and TRBJ1-3; D possibly corresponds to TRBD1 (6 bases). Trimming cost V 6 bases and J 0 bases, with 15 bases left between them. Germline V gene data show CDR1 as ENHRY and CDR2 as SYGVKD. There are 16 residues in the CDR3. The DNA of the CDR3 is TGTGCCATCAGGAGCCAGACAGGCAGCTCTGGAAACACCATATATTTT. It is translated as CAIRSQTGSSGNTIYF.

The CDR3, as DNA: TGTGCCAGTAGTATTTCGGCTAGACAGGGTGAAGAAAAACTGTTTTTT. It translates to CASSISARQGEEKLFF. The gene calls are TRBV19 and TRBJ1-4; TRBD1 aligns across 7 bases. Germline CDR1 and CDR2: LNHDA and SQIVND (reference sequence). Trimming took 3 bases from V and 8 from J; bases not matched to a gene: 12. The CDR3 extends over 16 amino acids.

The chain links TRBV6-1 to TRBJ2-3, with 11 bases aligning to TRBD1. The V gene end was trimmed by 3 bases and the J gene end by 11 bases; junction bases not matched to a gene: 4. CDR1 and CDR2 (germline): MNHNS, SASEGT. The length of the CDR3 is 13 residues. The CDR3 spells CASSEDRGRVQYF. Here the CDR3 DNA reads TGTGCCAGCAGTGAGGACAGGGGGCGAGTGCAGTATTTT.

The chain has TRBV30 and TRBJ1-2; D gene unclear. The CDR3 has 12 amino acids. The V gene lost 3 bases and the J gene lost 9 bases, with 14 bases spanning the gap. Germline CDR1 is GTSNPN and CDR2 is SVGIG (reference sequence). The CDR3 DNA reads TGTGCCTGGAGCGATAGAACCGTTCGCTACACCTTC. It yields the protein CAWSDRTVRYTF.

V gene TRBV18 combines with J gene TRBJ1-4; D may be TRBD1 (6 bases). Trimming left V 1 base short and J 7 bases short, with 10 bases between. CDR3 length: 14 residues. Germline V gene data show CDR1 as KGHSH and CDR2 as LQKENI. The CDR3 sequence: CASSPLGQIEKLFF. For the CDR3, the DNA is TGTGCCAGCTCACCACTCGGACAGATTGAAAAACTGTTTTTT.

This clone was detected only once. This chain joins TRBV6-1 and TRBJ1-3; 7 bases align to TRBD1. Trimming took 4 bases from V and 4 from J; bases not matched to a gene: 1. The CDR3 covers 13 residues. Germline V lookup: CDR1 MNHNS, CDR2 SASEGT. CDR3 sequence reads: CASSVGQGNTIYF. As DNA, the CDR3 is TGTGCCAGCAGTGTGGGACAGGGAAACACCATATATTTT.

This clone was found once. The chain is built from TRBV28 and TRBJ2-7; D might be TRBD1 (5 bases). The CDR3 loop spans 17 amino acids. Trimming left V 5 bases short and J 1 base short, with 21 bases between. Germline V lookup: CDR1 MDHEN, CDR2 SYDVKM. As DNA, the CDR3 is TGTGCCAGCAGTGCCCACTTGGGTGACAGATATTCCTACGAGCAGTACTTC. As protein: CASSAHLGDRYSYEQYF.

V and J are TRBV28 and TRBJ2-5; 15 bases match TRBD2. This CDR3 region has 18 residues. Germline lookup yields CDR1 MDHEN and CDR2 SYDVKM. J lost 5 bases, V lost 5 bases, and 12 bases had no gene match. CDR3 sequence reads: CASSPQGLAGGPGETQYF. The CDR3 nucleotides are TGTGCCAGCAGTCCACAAGGACTAGCGGGAGGGCCGGGGGAGACCCAGTACTTC. Full variable domain (missing parts from reference TRBV28 and TRBJ2-5): DVKVTQSSRYLVKRTGEKVFLECVQDMDHENMFWYRQDPGLGLRLIYFSYDVKMKEKGDIPEGYSVSREKKERFSLILESASTNQTSMYLCASSPQGLAGGPGETQYFGPGTRLLVL.